The count of the clone carrying this T cell receptor beta chain is one. Its antigen is not identified. 5'RACE template switching added a universal primer site and UMIs to TCR cDNA. TCRdb re-called the 5' RACE reads with MiXCR, one entry per CDR3 protein. The table includes over 200,000 distinct CDR3 sequences, approximately 6.8% detected once. Trimming removed 5 bases from V and 4 bases from J, with 8 bases in between. The CDR3 is 12 residues long. Germline CDR1 reads SGHVS; CDR2 reads FNYEAQ. The data are from a study of T cells after yellow fever vaccination. Notes on the study in general: Few clonotypes appeared in both CD4 and CD8 compartments. Subsequent booster samples again held most clones from primary vaccination (96% CD4, roughly 90% CD8). The secondary response peaked faster, at day 5 versus 15, but was weaker.

This receptor was identified in a man between 25 and 39 years old who received the YFV17D yellow fever vaccine. The genes are TRBV7-6 and TRBJ1-2; D is undetermined. The sample here was CD4+ T cells sorted from PBMCs, taken on the day of the yellow fever booster vaccination. For the CDR3, the DNA is TGTGCCAGCAGCGCGTTGGGCTATGGCTACACCTTC. It specifies CASSALGYGYTF.